This entry concerns a single T cell receptor beta chain. Its matching antigen is unknown. CDR1 MGHRA and CDR2 YSYEKL come from the germline V gene. The germline V and J ends were trimmed by 1 base and 3 bases, with 21 bases remaining between them. CDR3 length: 18 amino acids. These data come from a study of cytomegalovirus exposure and HLA in healthy donors. In the PCR, 60 Vbeta and 13 Jbeta primers were used. In the original workflow: A later analysis counted around 74 million unique TCR beta chains, 9.5 million to 13 million shared. Sequenced by immunoSEQ multiplex PCR; TCRdb stores in-frame clones only, minus some. The D gene and trimming were derived from the DNA, and the V and J assignments and clone size from that table. The sample includes around 170,000 clones, about 80% of them seen just once. Study conclusions and caveats: Most sequenced TCRs were rare (though some public TCRs occurred in many donors). Data from an earlier analysis indicated that most TCR beta V segments were productive either about 87% or about 30% of the time.

The sequence was obtained from a man aged 18 to 29 in good health and CMV-seronegative. The V gene is TRBV4-1, the J gene TRBJ1-2; maybe TRBD1 (6 bases). Material: PBMCs. CDR3: CASSQVGGVADGHYGYTF. CDR3 coding DNA: TGCGCCAGCAGCCAAGTAGGGGGAGTTGCAGACGGCCACTATGGCTACACCTTC.